This is a list of T cell receptor beta chains from one sample in a study of CD8 T cells in ankylosing spondylitis. TCRdb re-derived calls from the 5' RACE reads in MiXCR, one entry per CDR3 protein. The sample shows some 800,000 distinct CDR3 sequences, approximately 12% of them seen only once. Sequences were obtained from blood, either unsorted or a sorted T cell fraction (not recorded which). These receptors were taken from a male donor with ankylosing spondylitis. Both conserved end residues are part of each CDR3. The order of the fields is D gene, J gene, clone size, V gene, CDR3 DNA, CDR3 protein. A D gene is named only where the DNA matches it firmly. A row's size may be missing; if present it is once, few, many or a size class.

d_gene: TRBD1; j_gene: TRBJ2-2; abundance: many; v_gene: TRBV12-3/TRBV12-4; CDR3nt: TGTGCCAGCAGCGACGATACAGGGGGTCCCGGGGAGCTGTTTTTT; CDR3aa: CASSDDTGGPGELFF
d_gene: .; j_gene: TRBJ1-2; abundance: few; v_gene: TRBV10-1; CDR3nt: TGCGCCAGCAGTGACACGGGCCGAAACTATGGCTACACCTTC; CDR3aa: CASSDTGRNYGYTF
d_gene: TRBD2; j_gene: TRBJ2-7; abundance: .; v_gene: TRBV2; CDR3nt: TGTGCCAGCAGTGGCTTGGCGGGGGGCTCCTACGAGCAGTACTTC; CDR3aa: CASSGLAGGSYEQYF
d_gene: .; j_gene: TRBJ2-1; abundance: .; v_gene: TRBV27; CDR3nt: TGTGCCAGCAGAGGGACCTCCTACAATGAGCAGTTCTTC; CDR3aa: CASRGTSYNEQFF
d_gene: TRBD2; j_gene: TRBJ2-7; abundance: .; v_gene: TRBV4-3; CDR3nt: TGCGCCAGCAGCCAAAAAGCGTCGGGGAGCGGGAGACCCTACGAGCAGTACTTC; CDR3aa: CASSQKASGSGRPYEQYF
d_gene: TRBD1; j_gene: TRBJ1-2; abundance: few; v_gene: TRBV5-1; CDR3nt: TGCGCCAGCAGCGTGGTCGGGACAGGGGCGTTTGGCTACACCTTC; CDR3aa: CASSVVGTGAFGYTF
d_gene: TRBD1; j_gene: TRBJ1-1; abundance: .; v_gene: TRBV20-1; CDR3nt: TGCAGTGCTAGGCGAGGGGGCGAGGCTGAAGCTTTCTTT; CDR3aa: CSARRGGEAEAFF
d_gene: .; j_gene: TRBJ1-1; abundance: many; v_gene: TRBV5-1; CDR3nt: TGCGCCAGCAGCTTGGGCGAACTTCAAGTGGAAGCTTTCTTT; CDR3aa: CASSLGELQVEAFF
d_gene: .; j_gene: TRBJ2-3; abundance: once; v_gene: TRBV29-1; CDR3nt: TGCAGCGTTTTAAGCCCCACCACAGATACGCAGTATTTT; CDR3aa: CSVLSPTTDTQYF
d_gene: .; j_gene: TRBJ1-6; abundance: few; v_gene: TRBV9; CDR3nt: TGTGCCAGCAGCGTAGTACCGATATTGAATTCACCCCTCCACTTT; CDR3aa: CASSVVPILNSPLHF
d_gene: .; j_gene: TRBJ2-3; abundance: .; v_gene: TRBV7-6; CDR3nt: TGTGCCAGCAGCTTAGCGAGCCCAGATACGCAGTATTTT; CDR3aa: CASSLASPDTQYF
d_gene: TRBD2; j_gene: TRBJ2-1; abundance: few; v_gene: TRBV20-1; CDR3nt: TGCAGTGCCCTAACTAGCGGGAGGGGAAATGAGCAGTTCTTC; CDR3aa: CSALTSGRGNEQFF
d_gene: .; j_gene: TRBJ2-1; abundance: .; v_gene: TRBV10-3; CDR3nt: TGTGCCATCAGGGTCGTCAAGGACAATGAGCAGTTCTTC; CDR3aa: CAIRVVKDNEQFF
d_gene: .; j_gene: TRBJ1-1; abundance: .; v_gene: TRBV20-1; CDR3nt: TGCAGTGCTAGGATCCCTAGACGATACCAAGCTTTCTTT; CDR3aa: CSARIPRRYQAFF
d_gene: .; j_gene: TRBJ2-6; abundance: few; v_gene: TRBV6-1; CDR3nt: TGTGCCAGCATCACAGGGTTGTTCAGGTCTGGGGCCAACGTCCTGACTTTC; CDR3aa: CASITGLFRSGANVLTF
d_gene: TRBD1; j_gene: TRBJ1-6; abundance: .; v_gene: TRBV6-2/TRBV6-3; CDR3nt: TGTGCCAGCAGTTCACTTGGGCGGACAGGCTCACCCCTCCACTTT; CDR3aa: CASSSLGRTGSPLHF
d_gene: .; j_gene: TRBJ1-5; abundance: few; v_gene: TRBV20-1; CDR3nt: TGCAGTGCTAGAGATCGCAACAGGGTCACTCCCCAGCATTTT; CDR3aa: CSARDRNRVTPQHF
d_gene: .; j_gene: TRBJ1-6; abundance: few; v_gene: TRBV7-2; CDR3nt: TGTGCCAGCAGCTTGAGGAGAAATTCACCCCTCCACTTT; CDR3aa: CASSLRRNSPLHF
d_gene: .; j_gene: TRBJ2-7; abundance: .; v_gene: TRBV3-1; CDR3nt: TGTGCCAGCAGCGCCTATGACTACGAGCAGTACTTC; CDR3aa: CASSAYDYEQYF
d_gene: TRBD1; j_gene: TRBJ2-1; abundance: .; v_gene: TRBV20-1; CDR3nt: TGCAGTGCGAGTCGGGACAGCTACTCCAATGAGCAGTTCTTC; CDR3aa: CSASRDSYSNEQFF
d_gene: .; j_gene: TRBJ1-4; abundance: .; v_gene: TRBV29-1; CDR3nt: TGCAGCGTAAAACGTGCTAATGAAAAACTGTTTTTT; CDR3aa: CSVKRANEKLFF
d_gene: TRBD1; j_gene: TRBJ2-1; abundance: .; v_gene: TRBV20-1; CDR3nt: TGCAGTGCTCCAGGGACAGGGGACAATGAGCAGTTCTTC; CDR3aa: CSAPGTGDNEQFF
d_gene: .; j_gene: TRBJ2-3; abundance: many; v_gene: TRBV5-1; CDR3nt: TGCGCCAGCAGCTGGGGGACCGCCCAAGGGACAGATACGCAGTATTTT; CDR3aa: CASSWGTAQGTDTQYF
d_gene: TRBD1; j_gene: TRBJ2-7; abundance: many; v_gene: TRBV29-1; CDR3nt: TGCAGCGTAAGACAGGGGGGACCCTACGAGCAGTACTTC; CDR3aa: CSVRQGGPYEQYF
d_gene: .; j_gene: TRBJ1-1; abundance: many; v_gene: TRBV5-1; CDR3nt: TGCGCCAGTAGAGACAAATATCACACTGAAGCTTTCTTT; CDR3aa: CASRDKYHTEAFF
d_gene: TRBD2; j_gene: TRBJ2-7; abundance: many; v_gene: TRBV20-1; CDR3nt: TGCAGTGCGTCTCCTAGCGGCCCCTACGAGCAGTACTTC; CDR3aa: CSASPSGPYEQYF
d_gene: TRBD2; j_gene: TRBJ2-1; abundance: .; v_gene: TRBV5-1; CDR3nt: TGCGCCAGCAGCTTGGAATATTCTAGCGGGGCGAATGAGCAGTTCTTC; CDR3aa: CASSLEYSSGANEQFF
d_gene: .; j_gene: TRBJ2-3; abundance: .; v_gene: TRBV6-5; CDR3nt: TGTGCCAGCAGTTACTCGGTGGCTAGCGTTGATACGCAGTATTTT; CDR3aa: CASSYSVASVDTQYF
d_gene: .; j_gene: TRBJ1-5; abundance: .; v_gene: TRBV20-1; CDR3nt: TGCAGTGCTAGAGCCGGACAGAATCAGCCCCAGCATTTT; CDR3aa: CSARAGQNQPQHF
d_gene: .; j_gene: TRBJ2-7; abundance: .; v_gene: TRBV28; CDR3nt: TGTGCCAGCAGTTCCGACGGCCGTCTTGTGTACTTC; CDR3aa: CASSSDGRLVYF
d_gene: TRBD1; j_gene: TRBJ1-4; abundance: few; v_gene: TRBV5-1; CDR3nt: TGCGCCAGCAGCTTCAGGGGGCGGACGGTTGAAAAACTGTTTTTT; CDR3aa: CASSFRGRTVEKLFF
d_gene: .; j_gene: TRBJ1-2; abundance: few; v_gene: TRBV20-1; CDR3nt: TGCAGTGCTAGAGATCCGGGGAGGGACTATGGCTACACCTTC; CDR3aa: CSARDPGRDYGYTF
d_gene: .; j_gene: TRBJ2-3; abundance: .; v_gene: TRBV7-2; CDR3nt: TGTGCCAGCGGATCACGGGGGTCCTCCACAGATACGCAGTATTTT; CDR3aa: CASGSRGSSTDTQYF
d_gene: .; j_gene: TRBJ1-5; abundance: .; v_gene: TRBV5-5; CDR3nt: TGTGCCAGCATTTATGGTCTCTCTGATCAGCCCCAGCATTTT; CDR3aa: CASIYGLSDQPQHF
d_gene: .; j_gene: TRBJ2-7; abundance: .; v_gene: TRBV27; CDR3nt: TGTGCCAGCAGTCTATCCAGGTATGGGGACTACGAGCAGTACTTC; CDR3aa: CASSLSRYGDYEQYF
d_gene: .; j_gene: TRBJ2-5; abundance: .; v_gene: TRBV20-1; CDR3nt: TGCAGTGCTAGATCCGATGAGACCCAGTACTTC; CDR3aa: CSARSDETQYF
d_gene: .; j_gene: TRBJ1-2; abundance: .; v_gene: TRBV4-1; CDR3nt: TGCGCCAGCAGCCCCTTAACAGGGCGGCTTGGCTATGGCTACACCTTC; CDR3aa: CASSPLTGRLGYGYTF
d_gene: .; j_gene: TRBJ2-3; abundance: once; v_gene: TRBV13; CDR3nt: TGTGCCAGCAGTCTTGAGGGGGTCCGCACAGATACGCAGTATTTT; CDR3aa: CASSLEGVRTDTQYF
d_gene: .; j_gene: TRBJ2-1; abundance: .; v_gene: TRBV7-2; CDR3nt: TGTGCCAGCAGCCCCTGGAGGACGCAGGATGAGCAGTTCTTC; CDR3aa: CASSPWRTQDEQFF
d_gene: .; j_gene: TRBJ2-7; abundance: many; v_gene: TRBV3-1; CDR3nt: TGTGCCAGCAGCCGTGGCGGCGAGCAGTACTTC; CDR3aa: CASSRGGEQYF